The clone carrying this TCR beta chain was picked up a small number of times. The antigen is not known. The sample belongs to a study of identical twins. Study outcomes and limitations: Findings came from cross-sectional statistics, without long-term follow-up of donors. With monozygotic twins, out-of-frame TCR alpha sharing exceeded what models estimated.

From the 5' RACE reads, TCRdb called clonotypes with MiXCR, one entry per CDR3 protein. This sample has just under 650,000 distinct CDR3 sequences, with roughly 6.6% found just once. Deletions cut 1 base from V and 0 bases from J, with 11 bases between. The CDR3 runs to 15 residues. Germline assignment: CDR1 SGHKS and CDR2 YYEKEE (reference sequence). This sample was also put to use in a study of yellow fever vaccine responses in identical twins. Per that study: Reportedly, twins showed a vaccine T cell response that looked partly convergent and partly personalized.

The TCR sequence derives from a woman aged 18-35 years in good health. The specimen was PBMCs. The chain combines TRBV5-5 with TRBJ2-7; the D is unclear. In DNA form, the CDR3 reads TGTGCCAGCAGCTTGAGGGCAGAGAGCTCCTACGAGCAGTACTTC. This encodes CASSLRAESSYEQYF.